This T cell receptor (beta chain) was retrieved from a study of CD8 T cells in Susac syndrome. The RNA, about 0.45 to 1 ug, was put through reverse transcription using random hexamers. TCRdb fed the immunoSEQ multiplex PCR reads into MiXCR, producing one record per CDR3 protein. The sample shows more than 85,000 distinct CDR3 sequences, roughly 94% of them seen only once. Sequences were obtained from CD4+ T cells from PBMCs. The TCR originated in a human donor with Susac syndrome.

This CDR3 is CSAILPSGRADTQYF. Written as DNA, the CDR3 is TGCAGTGCTATCCTCCCTAGCGGGAGGGCTGATACGCAGTATTTT. The V and J genes are TRBV20-1 and TRBJ2-3; TRBD2 matches 12 bases. The CDR3 extends over 15 amino acids. V trimming: 4 bases; J trimming: 6 bases; junction bases outside the gene matches: 8. Germline-derived CDR1 and CDR2 are DFQATT and SNEGSKA (reference sequence).